These 2 T cell receptor beta chains originate from one sample sequenced in a study of blood T cell repertoires in COVID-19. Only in-frame clones appear in the TCRdb table, and some are missing; sequencing was by immunoSEQ multiplex PCR. The table includes about 130,000 clones, over 75% detected once. Material: peripheral blood. These receptors all come from a woman at least 80 years old with acute or convalescent COVID-19.

The chain is built from TRBV5-1 and TRBJ2-2; 11 nucleotides match TRBD2. J lost 5 bases, V lost 1 base, and 10 bases had no gene match. The V gene's germline CDR1 is SGHRS and CDR2 YFSETQ. The CDR3 consists of 18 residues. CDR3 region: CASSLFSLAGGRTGELFF. Here the CDR3 DNA reads TGCGCCAGCAGCTTGTTTTCCCTAGCGGGGGGCCGGACCGGGGAGCTGTTTTTT.

The chain is built from TRBV27 and TRBJ2-7, with a weak D call TRBD1 (6 bases). CDR3 length: 13 amino acids. Germline V gives CDR1 MNHEY, CDR2 SMNVEV (reference sequence). Trimming removed 5 bases from V and 5 bases from J, with 13 bases in between. DNA of the CDR3: TGTGCCAGCAGTCGCAGGGGTGGAGACGAGCAGTACTTC. Translating gives CASSRRGGDEQYF.